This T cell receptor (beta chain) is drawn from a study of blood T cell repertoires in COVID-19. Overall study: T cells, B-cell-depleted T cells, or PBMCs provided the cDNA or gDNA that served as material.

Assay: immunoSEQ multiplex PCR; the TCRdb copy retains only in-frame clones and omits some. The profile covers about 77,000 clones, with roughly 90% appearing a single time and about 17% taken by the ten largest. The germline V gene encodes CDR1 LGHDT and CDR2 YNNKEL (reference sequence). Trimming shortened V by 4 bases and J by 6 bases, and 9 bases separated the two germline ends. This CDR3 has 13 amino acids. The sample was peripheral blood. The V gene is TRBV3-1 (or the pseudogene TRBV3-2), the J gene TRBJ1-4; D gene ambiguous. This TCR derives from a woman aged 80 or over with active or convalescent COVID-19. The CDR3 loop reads CASSPGGDEKLFF. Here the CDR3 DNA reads TGTGCCAGCAGCCCAGGAGGAGATGAAAAACTGTTTTTT.